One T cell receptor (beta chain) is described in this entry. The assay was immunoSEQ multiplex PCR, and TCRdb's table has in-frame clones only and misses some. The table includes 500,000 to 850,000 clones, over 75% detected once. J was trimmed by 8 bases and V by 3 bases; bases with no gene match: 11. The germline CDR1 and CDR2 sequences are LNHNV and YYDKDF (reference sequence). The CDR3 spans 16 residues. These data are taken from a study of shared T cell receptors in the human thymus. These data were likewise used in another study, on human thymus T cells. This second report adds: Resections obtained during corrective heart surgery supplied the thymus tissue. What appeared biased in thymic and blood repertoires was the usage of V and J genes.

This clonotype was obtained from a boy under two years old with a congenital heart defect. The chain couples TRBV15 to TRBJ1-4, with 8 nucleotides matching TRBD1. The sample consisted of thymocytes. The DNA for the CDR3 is TGTGCCACCAGCAGTACGGGACAGGAAGATCACGAAAAACTGTTTTTT. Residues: CATSSTGQEDHEKLFF.